This TCR beta chain was captured by sequencing in a study of cytomegalovirus exposure and HLA in healthy donors. The donors, nominally healthy at sampling, likely had unrecorded immune exposures. There are a few counts of this clone. No antigen is known for it. Notes on the study in general: Some highly shared sequence variants likely arose as a pipeline artifact. The study designated about 180 TCR beta chains cytomegalovirus-associated. The authors later linked a missense DCLRE1C variant to TCR beta V- and J-gene trimming.

Trimming pared 1 base from V and 3 bases from J, leaving 19 bases between. The CDR3 is made up of 17 amino acids. The germline CDR1 and CDR2 sequences are LNHDA and SQIVND (reference sequence). Vbeta (60) and Jbeta (13) primers were used in the PCR. The repertoire was sequenced with immunoSEQ multiplex PCR; TCRdb's copy has only in-frame clones and lacks some. The table lists 50,000 or so clones, 65% to 80% of them singletons. The chain has TRBV19 and TRBJ2-7; TRBD2 might be the D (7 bases). The specimen was PBMCs. The origin of this receptor is a man aged 30 to 45 in good health and CMV-seronegative. The CDR3 DNA follows: TGTGCCAGTAGTATAGGGGGGGGCAGGGGATCCAGCTACGAGCAGTACTTC. Encoded protein: CASSIGGGRGSSYEQYF. Based on the CDR3 plus reference TRBV19 and TRBJ2-7, the full variable domain is DGGITQSPKYLFRKEGQNVTLSCEQNLNHDAMYWYRQDPGQGLRLIYYSQIVNDFQKGDIAEGYSVSREKKESFPLTVTSAQKNPTAFYLCASSIGGGRGSSYEQYFGPGTRLTVT.